This is a list of T cell receptor beta chains from one sample in a study of T cell responses to AZD1222 COVID-19 vaccine. Method: immunoSEQ multiplex PCR; TCRdb's copy keeps in-frame clones and lacks some. The sample shows 180,000 or so clones, approximately 90% of them seen only once. The specimen was peripheral blood, collected 28 days after the second AZD1222 dose. The receptors derive from an adult who received the AZD1222 COVID-19 vaccine. CDR3s include the opening cysteine and the closing phenylalanine or tryptophan. The order of the fields is D gene, CDR3 length, J gene, clone size, V gene, CDR3 DNA, CDR3 protein. A D gene is named only where the DNA matches it firmly. Clone size appears in some rows only: once, few, many, or a class for an expanded clone.

>TRBD2|14|TRBJ2-7|.|TRBV5-6
TGTGCCAGCAGCCTGACTAGCGGTTACTACGAGCAGTACTTC
CASSLTSGYYEQYF
>TRBD2|16|TRBJ2-1|.|TRBV11-3
TGTGCCAGCAGTTATGGGACTAGCGGGAGACGAGAGGAGCAGTTCTTC
CASSYGTSGRREEQFF
>TRBD1|16|TRBJ2-5|.|TRBV28
TGTGCCAGCAGTTCCTCCAGTCGGACAGGGACAGAGACCCAGTACTTC
CASSSSSRTGTETQYF
>TRBD2|16|TRBJ2-3|.|TRBV19
TGTGCCAGTAGTAACCCTAGCGGGAGGACGGGGGATACGCAGTATTTT
CASSNPSGRTGDTQYF
>.|15|TRBJ2-7|.|TRBV28
TGTGCCAGCAGCCACGGGACGGTTAGCTCCTACGAGCAGTACTTC
CASSHGTVSSYEQYF
>TRBD2|16|TRBJ2-3|.|TRBV28
TGTGCCAGCACCCCTTATCCTAGCGGGAGTAGGGATACGCAGTATTTT
CASTPYPSGSRDTQYF
>TRBD1|16|TRBJ1-5|few|TRBV19
TGTGCCAGTAGTCCCAGGGGGACATATAGCAATCAGCCCCAGCATTTT
CASSPRGTYSNQPQHF
>.|14|TRBJ1-2|.|TRBV5-1
TGCGCCAGCAGCTTGGATCCGGGGGGTGAGGGCTACACCTTC
CASSLDPGGEGYTF
>.|15|TRBJ1-4|.|TRBV28
TGTGCCAGCAGTTTATTATTGTCTGGTGGGGGGAAACTGTTTTTT
CASSLLLSGGGKLFF
>TRBD1|15|TRBJ1-4|.|TRBV18
TGTGCCAGCTCTCGACCCGGGACAGCTAATGAAAAACTGTTTTTT
CASSRPGTANEKLFF
>.|16|TRBJ2-1|.|TRBV7-2
TGTGCCAGCAGCTTGAAGATTCTACCATCTGGCTATGAGCAGTTCTTC
CASSLKILPSGYEQFF